Here is one T cell receptor (beta chain) with its context. Its target is unknown. CDR1 ENHRY and CDR2 SYGVKD come from the germline V gene. The CDR3 spans 12 residues. V lost 4 bases, J lost 9 bases, and 10 bases lay in between. This sample is part of a study of vaccination and CD4 T cells after COVID-19. Study overall: Treatment of control cultures consisted of a CEFX pool, an HIV-1 Nef pool, or no peptide.

As for time point: late sampling 161 to 241 days after vaccination in three convalescent patients. The treatment here: 10-day PBMC culture with coronavirus spike peptide pools or control peptides (ViraFEST assay). The Oncomine TCR Beta short-read assay was applied to DNA of cultured CD4+ T cells. Genomic DNA was isolated from cultured CD4+ T cells. One entry per CDR3 protein, called by TCRdb with MiXCR from the PCR reads. This sample has 25,000 to 30,000 distinct CDR3 sequences, with more than 35% found just once. The gene calls are TRBV10-3 and TRBJ2-1; D perhaps matches TRBD2 (5 bases). The TCR originated in a human donor who had recovered from COVID-19. The starting material was CD4+ T cells from blood, cultured in vitro, obtained about 7 months after SARS-CoV-2 vaccination. The CDR3 bases are TGTGCCATCAGTGTCCAGGAGGTTGAGCAGTTCTTC. Its protein is CAISVQEVEQFF.